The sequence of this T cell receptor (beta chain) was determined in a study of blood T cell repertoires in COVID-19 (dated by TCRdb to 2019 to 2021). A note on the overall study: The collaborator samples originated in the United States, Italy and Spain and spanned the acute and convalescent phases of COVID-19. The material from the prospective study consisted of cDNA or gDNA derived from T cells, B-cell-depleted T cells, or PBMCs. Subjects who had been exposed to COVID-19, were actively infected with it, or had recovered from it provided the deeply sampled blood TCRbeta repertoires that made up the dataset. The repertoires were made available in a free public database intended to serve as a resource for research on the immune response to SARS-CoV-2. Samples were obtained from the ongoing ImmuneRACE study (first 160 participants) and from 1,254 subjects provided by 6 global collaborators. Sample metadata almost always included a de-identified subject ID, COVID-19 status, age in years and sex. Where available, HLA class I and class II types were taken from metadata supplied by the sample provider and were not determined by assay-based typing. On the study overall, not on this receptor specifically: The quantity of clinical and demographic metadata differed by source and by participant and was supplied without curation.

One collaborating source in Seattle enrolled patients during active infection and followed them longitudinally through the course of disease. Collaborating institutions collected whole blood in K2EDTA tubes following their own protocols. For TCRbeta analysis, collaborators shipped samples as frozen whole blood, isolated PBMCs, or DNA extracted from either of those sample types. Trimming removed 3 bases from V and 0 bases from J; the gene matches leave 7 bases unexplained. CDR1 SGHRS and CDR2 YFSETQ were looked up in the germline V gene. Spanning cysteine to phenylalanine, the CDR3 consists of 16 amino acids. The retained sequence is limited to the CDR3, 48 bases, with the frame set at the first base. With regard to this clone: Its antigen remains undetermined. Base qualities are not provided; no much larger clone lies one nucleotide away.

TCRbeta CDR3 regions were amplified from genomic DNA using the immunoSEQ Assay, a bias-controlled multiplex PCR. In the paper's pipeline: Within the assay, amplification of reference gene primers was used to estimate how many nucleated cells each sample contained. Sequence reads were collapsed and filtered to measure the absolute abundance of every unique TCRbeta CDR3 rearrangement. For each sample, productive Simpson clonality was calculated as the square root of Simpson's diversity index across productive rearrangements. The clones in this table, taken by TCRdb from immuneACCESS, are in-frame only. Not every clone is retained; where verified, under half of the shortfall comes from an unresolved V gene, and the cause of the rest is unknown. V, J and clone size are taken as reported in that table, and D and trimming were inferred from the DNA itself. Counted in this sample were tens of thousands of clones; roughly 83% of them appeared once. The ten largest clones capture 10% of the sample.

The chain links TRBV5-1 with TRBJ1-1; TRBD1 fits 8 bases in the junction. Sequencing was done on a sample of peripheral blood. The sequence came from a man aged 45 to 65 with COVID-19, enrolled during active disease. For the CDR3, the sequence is CASSSTTGAMNTEAFF. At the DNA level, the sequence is TGCGCCAGCAGCTCCACGACAGGGGCCATGAACACTGAAGCTTTCTTT. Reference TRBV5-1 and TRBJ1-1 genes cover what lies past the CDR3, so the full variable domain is KAGVTQTPRYLIKTRGQQVTLSCSPISGHRSVSWYQQTPGQGLQFLFEYFSETQRNKGNFPGRFSGRQFSNSRSEMNVSTLELGDSALYLCASSSTTGAMNTEAFFGQGTRLTVV.